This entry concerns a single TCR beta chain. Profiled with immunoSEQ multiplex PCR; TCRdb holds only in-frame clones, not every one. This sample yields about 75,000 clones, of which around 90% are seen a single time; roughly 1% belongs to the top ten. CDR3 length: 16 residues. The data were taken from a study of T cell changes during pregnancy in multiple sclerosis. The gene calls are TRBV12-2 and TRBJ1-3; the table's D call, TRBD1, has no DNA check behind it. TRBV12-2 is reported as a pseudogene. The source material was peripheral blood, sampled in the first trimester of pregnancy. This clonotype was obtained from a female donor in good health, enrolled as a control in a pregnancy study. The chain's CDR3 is CASRPLTGDRRNTIYF. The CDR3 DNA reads TGTGCAAGTCGCCCGCTTACAGGGGATAGAAGAAACACCATATATTTT.